The 32 T cell receptor beta chains in this list originate from one sample, sequenced in a study of cytomegalovirus exposure and HLA in healthy donors. Amplification used 60 Vbeta primers and 13 Jbeta primers. Generated by immunoSEQ multiplex PCR, the TCRdb table keeps only in-frame clones and is missing some. The sample has approximately 120,000 clones; around 78% are singletons. Sequenced material: PBMCs. These TCRs come from a woman aged 40 to 50 in good health and CMV-seronegative.

V usage is TRBV11-2 and J usage is TRBJ1-1; D unclear. The CDR3 runs to 13 residues. The germline CDR1 and CDR2 sequences are SGHAT and FQNNGV. Trimming pared 5 bases from V and 2 bases from J, leaving 9 bases between. This CDR3 is CASSNQVNTEAFF. CDR3 nucleotides: TGTGCCAGCAGCAACCAGGTAAACACTGAAGCTTTCTTT.

CDR3 nucleotides: TGTGCCAGCAGTCCCCAGACAGGTTTATCGTATGGCTACACCTTC. Translated, it gives CASSPQTGLSYGYTF. This rearrangement joins TRBV6-5 to TRBJ1-2; maybe TRBD1 (6 bases). The CDR3 has 15 residues. With 5 bases removed from V and 5 bases from J, the gap between germline ends came to 18 bases. Germline V gene sequence: CDR1 MNHEY, CDR2 SVGAGI.

For this clone: The junction and the germline gene differ at one end; a read error may be behind it. This chain uses TRBV5-1 with TRBJ2-6, with D tentatively TRBD1 (5 bases). This CDR3 is built from 16 residues. The germline gives CDR1 SGHRS, CDR2 YFSETQ. The CDR3, as DNA: TGCGCCAGCAGCTTGCAAGGGGCCTCTGGGGCCAACGGCCTGACTTTC. As protein: CASSLQGASGANGLTF.

This chain uses TRBV7-9 with TRBJ2-7; TRBD1 matches 7 bases. With V trimmed by 0 bases and J by 6 bases, 2 bases remained unmatched. Germline CDR1 and CDR2: SEHNR and FQNEAQ (reference sequence). The CDR3 covers 13 residues. CDR3 sequence: CASSLAGGGEQYF. As DNA, the CDR3 is TGTGCCAGCAGCTTAGCAGGGGGCGGCGAGCAGTACTTC.

This clone was detected once. The rearrangement joins TRBV10-3 to TRBJ2-2, with D maybe TRBD2 (6 bases). Germline loops: CDR1 ENHRY, CDR2 SYGVKD. The V and J ends lost 7 bases and 6 bases respectively, with 21 bases between them. This CDR3 spans 16 amino acids. The DNA for the CDR3 is TGTGCCATCAACGCGGCGGGAATAGGTCAATCCGGGGAGCTGTTTTTT. Protein: CAINAAGIGQSGELFF.

The chain has TRBV6-6 and TRBJ2-1, with TRBD2 matching 9 bases. Unmatched junction bases numbered 10, after V lost 7 bases and J lost 6 bases. The CDR3 consists of 15 residues. From germline, CDR1 is MNHNY and CDR2 SVGAGI (reference sequence). CDR3 DNA: TGTGCCAGCACCTCGAGGCCTAGCGGGACCAATGAGCAGTTCTTC. It codes for CASTSRPSGTNEQFF.

The chain recombines TRBV9 with TRBJ2-3; 7 positions match TRBD1. Trimming took 3 bases from V and 3 from J; bases not matched to a gene: 10. CDR3 length equals 16 residues. Germline V CDR1 and CDR2: SGDLS, YYNGEE. The CDR3 is CASSGTSQGSTDTQYF. The CDR3 region has the DNA TGTGCCAGCAGCGGAACCTCACAGGGGAGTACAGATACGCAGTATTTT.

V gene TRBV7-9 combines with J gene TRBJ2-7; 10 bases fit TRBD1. CDR1 is SEHNR, CDR2 FQNEAQ, per germline (reference sequence). Trimming cost V 5 bases and J 1 base; bases outside gene matches: 2. This CDR3 has 14 residues. The CDR3, as DNA: TGTGCCAGCAGCGGACAGGGGGTATCCTACGAGCAGTACTTC. This codes for CASSGQGVSYEQYF.

The chain carries TRBV19 and TRBJ2-6; D unclear. Germline CDR1 LNHDA, CDR2 SQIVND (reference sequence). The CDR3 has 14 residues. Trimming pared 9 bases from V and 1 base from J, leaving 10 bases between. In DNA form, the CDR3 reads TGTGCCAGCCCTAGGCTTTCTGGGGCCAACGTCCTGACTTTC. It specifies CASPRLSGANVLTF.

For this clone: A junction boundary mismatches the germline segment, possibly from a read error. This rearrangement joins TRBV7-9 to TRBJ2-1, with 8 bases matching TRBD2. This CDR3 is built from 12 residues. Germline assignment: CDR1 SEHNR and CDR2 FQNEAQ (reference sequence). CDR3 protein: CSSNLAGGEQFF. DNA for the CDR3: TGTTCCAGCAACCTCGCGGGAGGCGAGCAGTTCTTC.

This clone was seen a single time. The chain is built from TRBV11-2 and TRBJ2-7; 8 bases line up with TRBD2. Looked up from germline, CDR1 is SGHAT and CDR2 is FQNNGV. The length of the CDR3 is 17 residues. V lost 4 bases and J lost 0; bases outside the gene matches: 11. CDR3 sequence reads: CASSSSTTSVYSYEQYF. The CDR3 DNA reads TGTGCCAGCAGCTCATCGACGACTAGCGTATACTCCTACGAGCAGTACTTC. Full variable domain (rest looked up from reference TRBV11-2 and TRBJ2-7): EAGVAQSPRYKIIEKRQSVAFWCNPISGHATLYWYQQILGQGPKLLIQFQNNGVVDDSQLPKDRFSAERLKGVDSTLKIQPAKLEDSAVYLCASSSSTTSVYSYEQYFGPGTRLTVT.

The chain links TRBV15 to TRBJ2-1; tentatively, D is TRBD2 (5 bases). The V gene lost 0 bases and the J gene lost 6 bases, with 12 bases spanning the gap. This CDR3 spans 15 amino acids. Per germline, CDR1 LNHNV and CDR2 YYDKDF (reference sequence). The CDR3 sequence: CATSRDIGLINEQFF. In DNA, the CDR3 is TGTGCCACCAGCAGAGATATAGGACTTATCAATGAGCAGTTCTTC.

The genes are TRBV19 and TRBJ2-7, with 7 bases identical to TRBD1. Germline CDR1 is LNHDA and CDR2 is SQIVND (reference sequence). CDR3 length: 16 amino acids. The junction had 11 bases not matched to a gene; V was cut back by 4 bases and J by 2 bases. DNA for the CDR3: TGTGCCAGTAGTAACCCCGGTGGGACAGCGACCTACGAGCAGTACTTC. Protein: CASSNPGGTATYEQYF.

The V call is TRBV7-2, the J call TRBJ2-5; weak D call: TRBD2 (5 bases). With the DNA end fitting TRBJ2-7 better, the J assignment may be wrong. The CDR3 loop spans 15 amino acids. The germline V gene has CDR1 SGHTA and CDR2 FQGNSA. CDR3 coding DNA: TGTGCCAGCAGCTTAGGTTGGACTTATTCCTACGAGCAGTACTTC. Translating it yields CASSLGWTYSYEQYF.

This chain links TRBV5-1 with TRBJ2-3, with a tentative D call TRBD2 (7 bases). The CDR3 consists of 16 residues. Trimming left V 2 bases short and J 3 bases short, with 16 bases between. The germline CDR1 and CDR2 sequences are SGHRS and YFSETQ. The CDR3 sequence: CASSFGRGAITDTQYF. In nucleotides, the CDR3 is TGCGCCAGCAGCTTTGGCCGGGGGGCTATTACAGATACGCAGTATTTT.

This clone was detected once. This rearrangement joins TRBV19 to TRBJ1-2; 8 bases are shared with TRBD1. Germline V gives CDR1 LNHDA, CDR2 SQIVND (reference sequence). CDR3 length: 14 amino acids. V gave up 3 bases and J gave up 7 bases; unmatched junction bases: 7. For the CDR3, the DNA is TGTGCCAGTAGTATCGCCGCAGGGGGCTTTGGCTACACCTTC. Translated: CASSIAAGGFGYTF.

The chain has TRBV7-9 and TRBJ1-1, with D hard to call. Trimming pared 5 bases from V and 10 bases from J, leaving 11 bases between. This CDR3 is built from 11 residues. Germline lookup yields CDR1 SEHNR and CDR2 FQNEAQ (reference sequence). In DNA, the CDR3 is TGTGCCAGCAGCCTCCAGACTCGAGCTTTCTTT. Translated: CASSLQTRAFF.

The chain has TRBV4-1 and TRBJ2-4; 8 bases align to TRBD1. The CDR3 consists of 16 residues. CDR1 and CDR2 (germline): MGHRA, YSYEKL. V gave up 6 bases and J gave up 4 bases; unmatched junction bases: 11. CDR3 amino acids: CASRPGQGTGKNIQYF. The CDR3 DNA reads TGCGCCAGCAGACCCGGACAGGGTACGGGGAAAAACATTCAGTACTTC.

The chain has TRBV6-5 and TRBJ2-7; tentatively, D is TRBD1 (6 bases). The CDR3 is made up of 14 amino acids. Per germline, CDR1 MNHEY and CDR2 SVGAGI. V was pared by 5 bases and J by 5 bases, with 16 bases between. The CDR3 loop is CASSGDNWLNEQYF. The CDR3 DNA reads TGTGCCAGCAGTGGGGACAACTGGCTCAACGAGCAGTACTTC.

The J gene is TRBJ2-7, the V gene TRBV11-2, with a tentative D call TRBD2 (6 bases). CDR3 length: 14 residues. Germline V CDR1 and CDR2: SGHAT, FQNNGV. V was cut by 1 base and J by 2 bases, with 9 bases left in between. Here the CDR3 DNA reads TGTGCCAGCAGCTTAGGGGCGGGGACCTACGAGCAGTACTTC. As protein: CASSLGAGTYEQYF.

The V call is TRBV5-1, the J call TRBJ2-1; 14 bases are a match to TRBD2. The CDR3 is 15 residues long. CDR1 is SGHRS, CDR2 YFSETQ, per germline. The junction had 9 bases not matched to a gene; V was cut back by 4 bases and J by 12 bases. The CDR3 is CASSQGLAGADGQFF. DNA for the CDR3: TGCGCCAGCAGCCAGGGACTAGCGGGAGCGGACGGGCAGTTCTTC.

V usage is TRBV28 and J usage is TRBJ1-1; D might be TRBD1 (6 bases). CDR1 and CDR2 from the germline V gene are MDHEN and SYDVKM. V was clipped by 3 bases and J by 9 bases, with 23 bases between them. The CDR3 is 16 amino acids. DNA for the CDR3: TGTGCCAGCAGTTTCTGGGGGCGCATGGGGTTTGAAAAAGCTTTCTTT. It translates to CASSFWGRMGFEKAFF.

The rearrangement uses TRBV6-5 and TRBJ2-4; 10 bases align to TRBD2. Germline values: CDR1 MNHEY, CDR2 SVGAGI. CDR3 length: 14 residues. The V gene end was trimmed by 0 bases and the J gene end by 8 bases; junction bases not matched to a gene: 1. CDR3 bases: TGTGCCAGCAGTTACTCAGCGGGAGGGGACATTCAGTACTTC. As protein: CASSYSAGGDIQYF.

This sequence joins TRBV5-1 and TRBJ2-7, with TRBD1 matching 9 bases. Germline lookup yields CDR1 SGHRS and CDR2 YFSETQ. This CDR3 has 15 residues. J gave up 4 bases and V 1 base, and 6 bases lay outside the gene matches. The CDR3 here is CASSLSRDREYEQYF. The CDR3 DNA follows: TGCGCCAGCAGCTTGTCTCGGGACAGGGAATACGAGCAGTACTTC.

The V gene is TRBV28, the J gene TRBJ2-1; 11 nucleotides match TRBD2. There are 15 residues in the CDR3. Germline CDR1 is MDHEN and CDR2 is SYDVKM. With V trimmed by 6 bases and J by 4 bases, 5 bases remained unmatched. This CDR3 is CASRPGLAAYNEQFF. In DNA, the CDR3 is TGTGCCAGCAGGCCGGGACTAGCGGCATACAATGAGCAGTTCTTC.

The rearrangement uses TRBV28 and TRBJ2-7, with TRBD2 identical over 9 bases. The germline V gene has CDR1 MDHEN and CDR2 SYDVKM. The CDR3 covers 16 residues. Trimming at V came to 5 bases and at J to 0 bases, leaving 8 bases not matched to a gene. CDR3 protein: CASSPPRAGGSYEQYF. The CDR3 nucleotides are TGTGCCAGCAGTCCCCCCAGAGCGGGAGGCTCCTACGAGCAGTACTTC.

In its sample, this clone was seen once. The chain is built from TRBV5-5 and TRBJ2-5; no clear D gene. Trimming pared 1 base from V and 3 bases from J, leaving 4 bases between. Germline CDR1 reads SGHKS; CDR2 reads YYEKEE (reference sequence). This CDR3 contains 12 residues. The CDR3 loop reads CASSLIEETQYF. For the CDR3, the DNA is TGTGCCAGCAGCTTGATAGAAGAGACCCAGTACTTC. Together with reference TRBV5-5 and TRBJ2-5, the CDR3 gives the full variable domain: DAGVTQSPTHLIKTRGQQVTLRCSPISGHKSVSWYQQVLGQGPQFIFQYYEKEERGRGNFPDRFSARQFPNYSSELNVNALLLGDSALYLCASSLIEETQYFGPGTRLLVL.

The gene calls are TRBV28 and TRBJ1-2; tentatively, D is TRBD1 (5 bases). The CDR3 is 12 amino acids. V lost 7 bases to trimming and J lost 5 bases, with 11 bases between them. Germline V gene data show CDR1 as MDHEN and CDR2 as SYDVKM. The CDR3 spells CASIGGGYGYTF. Written as DNA, the CDR3 is TGTGCCAGCATCGGCGGGGGTTATGGCTACACCTTC.

The chain is built from TRBV5-5 and TRBJ1-6; 8 bases match TRBD1. This CDR3 is built from 15 residues. V shed 4 bases and J 5 bases; nucleotides not matched to a gene: 5. CDR1 is SGHKS, CDR2 YYEKEE, per germline (reference sequence). The CDR3 DNA reads TGTGCCAGCAGCCGAGGACAGGGTGATAATTCACCCCTCCACTTT. Its protein is CASSRGQGDNSPLHF.

This clone was seen only a few times. V and J are TRBV29-1 and TRBJ1-4, with 7 bases matching TRBD1. J lost 10 bases, V lost 0 bases, and 5 bases had no gene match. The CDR3 is 13 amino acids. CDR1 is SQVTM and CDR2 is ANQGSEA in the germline V gene. CDR3 sequence reads: CSVEDPAGGKLFF. The CDR3 DNA sequence: TGCAGCGTTGAAGATCCAGCAGGGGGAAAACTGTTTTTT.

V gene TRBV28 combines with J gene TRBJ2-7; 9 bases match TRBD2. CDR1 is MDHEN, CDR2 SYDVKM, per germline. J was trimmed by 0 bases and V by 7 bases; bases with no gene match: 22. This CDR3 spans 20 amino acids. CDR3 nucleotide sequence: TGTGCCAGCAACCGTCCGTCCGGTCTGGCGGGAGGGGGGAGCTCCTACGAGCAGTACTTC. Its protein is CASNRPSGLAGGGSSYEQYF.

The table lists this clone with a count of one. The chain carries TRBV7-9 and TRBJ2-7, with no clear D. CDR1 SEHNR and CDR2 FQNEAQ come from the germline V gene (reference sequence). This CDR3 comprises 15 residues. The germline V and J ends were trimmed by 4 bases and 1 base, with 14 bases remaining between them. The CDR3 DNA is TGTGCCAGCAGCTCACCCCTAGAATTTTCCTACGAGCAGTACTTC. Protein: CASSSPLEFSYEQYF.